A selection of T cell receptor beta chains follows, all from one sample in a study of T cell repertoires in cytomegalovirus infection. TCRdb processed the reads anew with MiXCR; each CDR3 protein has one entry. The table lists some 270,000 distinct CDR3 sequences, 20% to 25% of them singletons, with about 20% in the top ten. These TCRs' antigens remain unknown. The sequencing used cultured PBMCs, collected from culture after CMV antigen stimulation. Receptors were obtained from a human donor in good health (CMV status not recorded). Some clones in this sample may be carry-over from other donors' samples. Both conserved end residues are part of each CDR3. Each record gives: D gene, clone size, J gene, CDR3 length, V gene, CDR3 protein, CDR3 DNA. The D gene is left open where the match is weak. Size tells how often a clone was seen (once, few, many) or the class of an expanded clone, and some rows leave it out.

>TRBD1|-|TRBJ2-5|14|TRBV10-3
CAISRDRGGETQYF
TGTGCCATCAGCCGGGACAGGGGGGGAGAGACCCAGTACTTC
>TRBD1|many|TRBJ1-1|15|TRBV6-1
CASSRFGQGGTEAFF
TGTGCCAGCAGTAGATTCGGACAGGGCGGCACTGAAGCTTTCTTT
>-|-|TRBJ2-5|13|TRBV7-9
CASSPSARETQYF
TGTGCCAGCAGCCCCTCAGCCCGGGAGACCCAGTACTTC
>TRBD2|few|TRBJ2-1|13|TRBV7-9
CASSSGGYNEQFF
TGTGCCAGCAGCTCGGGGGGGTACAATGAGCAGTTCTTC
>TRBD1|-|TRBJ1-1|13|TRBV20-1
CSAADRRLSEAFF
TGCAGTGCAGCGGACAGGAGACTTTCTGAAGCTTTCTTT
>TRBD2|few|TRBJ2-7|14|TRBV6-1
CASILAGAPYEQYF
TGTGCCAGCATTTTAGCGGGAGCTCCCTACGAGCAGTACTTC
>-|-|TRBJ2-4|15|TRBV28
CASSLSQGPENIQYF
TGTGCCAGCAGTTTATCACAGGGCCCGGAAAACATTCAGTACTTC
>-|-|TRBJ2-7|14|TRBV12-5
CASGSDGRTYEQYF
TGTGCTAGTGGTTCGGACGGACGGACCTACGAGCAGTACTTC
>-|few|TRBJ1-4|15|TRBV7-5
CISVPEPPVGEKLFF
-
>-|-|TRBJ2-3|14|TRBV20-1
CSALEGTGTDTQYF
TGCAGTGCCCTCGAGGGAACGGGCACAGATACGCAGTATTTT
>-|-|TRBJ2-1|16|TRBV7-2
CASSLSIPPPRNEQFF
TGTGCCAGCAGCTTATCGATTCCTCCTCCCCGCAATGAGCAGTTCTTC
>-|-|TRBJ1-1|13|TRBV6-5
CASSEIYMDGISF
TGTGCCAGCAGTGAAATTTATATGGACGGAATATCCTTT
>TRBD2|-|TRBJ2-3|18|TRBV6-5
CASSSSGLAGIGSDTQYF
TGTGCCAGCAGTTCCTCCGGACTAGCGGGAATCGGGTCGGATACGCAGTATTTT
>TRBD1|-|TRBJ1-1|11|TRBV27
CASSHRQGAFF
TGTGCCAGCAGTCACCGACAGGGGGCTTTCTTT
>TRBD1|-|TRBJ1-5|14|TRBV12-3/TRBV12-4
CASTPTGVDQPQHF
TGTGCCAGCACCCCGACAGGGGTAGATCAGCCCCAGCATTTT
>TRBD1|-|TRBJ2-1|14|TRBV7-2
CASSKDRANNEQFF
TGTGCCAGCAGCAAGGACAGGGCCAACAATGAGCAGTTCTTC
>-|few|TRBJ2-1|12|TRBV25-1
CASHPRVGEQFF
TGTGCCAGCCACCCCCGGGTCGGTGAGCAGTTCTTC
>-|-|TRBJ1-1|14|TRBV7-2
CASSARTGGTEAFF
TGTGCCAGCAGCGCTCGGACTGGGGGAACTGAAGCTTTCTTT
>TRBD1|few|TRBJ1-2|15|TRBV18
CASSEPGQGNYGYTF
TGTGCCAGCTCTGAACCGGGACAGGGGAACTATGGCTACACCTTC
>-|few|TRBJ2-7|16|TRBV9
CASRGSRGLPSYEQYF
TGTGCCAGCAGAGGAAGCCGGGGCCTCCCTTCCTACGAGCAGTACTTC
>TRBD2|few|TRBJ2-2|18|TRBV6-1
CASSGPLALAGGQGELFF
TGTGCCAGCAGTGGGCCTCTGGCGCTAGCGGGAGGGCAGGGGGAGCTGTTTTTT
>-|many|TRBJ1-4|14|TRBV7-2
CASSLGHTNEKLFF
TGTGCCAGCAGCTTGGGACATACTAATGAAAAACTGTTTTTT
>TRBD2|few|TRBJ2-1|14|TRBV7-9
CASSLGTSGEVRFF
TGTGCCAGCAGCTTAGGAACTAGCGGGGAGGTGCGGTTCTTC
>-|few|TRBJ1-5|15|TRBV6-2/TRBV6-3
CASSKDQGPGQPQHF
TGTGCCAGCAGTAAAGATCAGGGCCCCGGGCAGCCCCAGCATTTT
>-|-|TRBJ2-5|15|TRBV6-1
CASSDLAGTGETQYF
TGTGCCAGCAGTGACCTAGCCGGGACGGGTGAGACCCAGTACTTC
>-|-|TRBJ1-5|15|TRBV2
CASSARTVSNQPQHF
TGTGCCAGCAGCGCTCGCACAGTTAGCAATCAGCCCCAGCATTTT
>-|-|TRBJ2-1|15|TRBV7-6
CASSLARVPYNEQFF
TGTGCCAGCAGCTTAGCGCGGGTTCCCTACAATGAGCAGTTCTTC
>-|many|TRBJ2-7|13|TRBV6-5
CASSYPGIHEQYF
TGTGCCAGCAGTTACCCAGGAATTCACGAGCAGTACTTC
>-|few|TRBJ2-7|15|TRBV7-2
CASSLAGATSYEQYF
TGTGCCAGCAGCTTAGCCGGGGCCACCTCCTACGAGCAGTACTTC
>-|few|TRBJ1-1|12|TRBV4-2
CASSPEGLIAFF
TGTGCCAGCAGCCCAGAGGGACTTATAGCTTTCTTT
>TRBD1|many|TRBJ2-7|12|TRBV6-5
CASSTGAREQYF
TGTGCCAGCAGCACAGGGGCGCGGGAGCAGTACTTC
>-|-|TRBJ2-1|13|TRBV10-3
CAISEASGAPQFF
TGTGCCATCAGTGAGGCGTCAGGGGCCCCGCAGTTCTTC
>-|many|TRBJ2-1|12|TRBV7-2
CASSPVYNEQFF
TGTGCCAGCAGCCCGGTTTACAATGAGCAGTTCTTC
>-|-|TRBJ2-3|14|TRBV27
CASSPVKITDTQYF
TGTGCCAGCAGTCCCGTCAAAATCACAGATACGCAGTATTTT
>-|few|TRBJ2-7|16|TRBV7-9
CASRKPGSRNANEQYF
TGTGCCAGCAGAAAACCGGGATCACGCAACGCGAACGAGCAGTACTTC
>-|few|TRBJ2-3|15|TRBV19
CASSITEFGTDTQYF
TGTGCCAGTAGTATAACGGAGTTCGGCACAGATACGCAGTATTTT
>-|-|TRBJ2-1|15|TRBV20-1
CSARDSGTAYNEQFF
TGCAGTGCTAGGGATTCAGGGACTGCTTACAATGAGCAGTTCTTC
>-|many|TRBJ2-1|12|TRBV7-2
CASSLSVNEQFF
TGTGCCAGCAGCTTATCGGTCAATGAGCAGTTCTTC
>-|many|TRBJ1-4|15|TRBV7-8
CASSLIAGSNEKLFF
TGTGCCAGCAGCTTAATTGCAGGGTCTAATGAAAAACTGTTTTTT
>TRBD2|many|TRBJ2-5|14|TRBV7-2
CASSRTSQGETQYF
TGTGCCAGCAGCCGGACTAGCCAAGGAGAGACCCAGTACTTC
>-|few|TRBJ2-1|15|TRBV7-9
CASSHRQVSYNEQFF
TGTGCCAGCAGCCACAGACAGGTCTCCTACAATGAGCAGTTCTTC
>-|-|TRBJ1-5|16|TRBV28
CASSLWGLKGYQPQHF
TGTGCCAGCAGTTTATGGGGCCTTAAAGGGTATCAGCCCCAGCATTTT
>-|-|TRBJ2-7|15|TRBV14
CASSHLRDSLYEQYF
TGTGCCAGCAGCCACTTACGGGACTCCCTCTACGAGCAGTACTTC
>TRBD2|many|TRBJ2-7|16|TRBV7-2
CASSESSGRPHYEQYF
TGTGCCAGCAGCGAATCTAGCGGGAGGCCTCACTACGAGCAGTACTTC
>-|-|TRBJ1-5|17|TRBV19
CASSIRDIVGFGQPQHF
TGTGCCAGTAGTATACGTGACATCGTTGGATTCGGGCAGCCCCAGCATTTT
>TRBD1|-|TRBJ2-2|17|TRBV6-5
CASSRRTGTEHTGELFF
TGTGCCAGCAGCCGTAGAACCGGGACAGAACACACCGGGGAGCTGTTTTTT
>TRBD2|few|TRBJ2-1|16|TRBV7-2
CASSLAASGYYNEQFF
TGTGCCAGCAGCTTAGCCGCTAGCGGGTATTACAATGAGCAGTTCTTC
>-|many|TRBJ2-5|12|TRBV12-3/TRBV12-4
CASSLRQETQYF
TGTGCCAGCAGCTTACGGCAAGAGACCCAGTACTTC
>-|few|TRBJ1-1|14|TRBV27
CASSLRRLNTEAFF
TGTGCCAGCAGTTTAAGGCGATTGAACACTGAAGCTTTCTTT
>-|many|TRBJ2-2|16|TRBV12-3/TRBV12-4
CASSSSSARVTGELFF
TGTGCCAGCAGTTCTTCTTCCGCCAGGGTGACCGGGGAGCTGTTTTTT
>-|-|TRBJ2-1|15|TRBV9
CASSVDPAIGYEQFF
TGTGCCAGCAGCGTAGATCCCGCGATTGGCTATGAGCAGTTCTTC
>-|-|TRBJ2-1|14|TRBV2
CASSETARDNEQFF
TGTGCCAGCAGTGAAACGGCAAGAGATAATGAGCAGTTCTTC
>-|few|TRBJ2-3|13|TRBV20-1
CSARRVAADTQYF
TGCAGTGCTAGGCGCGTTGCGGCAGATACGCAGTATTTT
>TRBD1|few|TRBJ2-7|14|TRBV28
CASSLTGGRNEQYF
TGTGCCAGCAGCCTAACAGGGGGGAGGAACGAGCAGTACTTC
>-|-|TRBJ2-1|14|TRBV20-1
CSASPLLGDNEQFF
TGCAGTGCTAGCCCACTACTAGGTGACAATGAGCAGTTCTTC
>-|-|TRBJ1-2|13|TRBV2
CASTPAGGYGYTF
TGTGCCAGCACCCCGGCGGGTGGGTATGGCTACACCTTC
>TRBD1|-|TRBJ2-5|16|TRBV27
CASSLYNRGVEETQYF
TGTGCCAGCAGTTTATATAACAGGGGGGTCGAGGAGACCCAGTACTTC